The TCR beta chain under discussion was sequenced for a study of cytomegalovirus exposure and HLA in healthy donors. PCR involved 60 Vbeta and 13 Jbeta primers. Data came from immunoSEQ multiplex PCR; TCRdb stores just in-frame clones and leaves some out. The data show 200,000 to 250,000 clones, around 73% seen once. In this sample, this clone turned up a few times. Germline V gene sequence: CDR1 MNHNS, CDR2 SASEGT. CDR3 length: 13 amino acids. Deletions cut 11 bases from V and 0 bases from J, with 11 bases between. Input material: PBMCs. This clonotype was obtained from a male donor in good health and CMV-seronegative. The V call is TRBV6-1, the J call TRBJ2-1, with D possibly TRBD2 on 5 matching bases. Here the CDR3 reads CAGGVSSYNEQFF. The CDR3 nucleotides are TGTGCCGGAGGAGTTAGCTCCTACAATGAGCAGTTCTTC.